This TCR beta chain appears in the sequencing data of a study of T cell clonotyping in hematopoietic cell transplantation (dated by TCRdb to 2020 to 2022). Concerning the study at large: In the study, around 130 blood samples were gathered from 35 consecutive transplant recipients and their related donors. Recruitment of patients ran from 2015 to early 2017, and follow-up continued until September 2020 or until death.

Broad study findings and their caveats: Just a small fraction of recipient repertoires overlapped with donor repertoires, and more than 97% appeared de novo at the given depth. After transplant, TCR diversity in recipients dropped, and pathologically expanded clonotypes climbed progressively between day 30 and day 180. Broader TCR repertoire diversity after transplant was predicted by Inverse Simpson Index values from donors and from recipients before transplant. Sample size was limited, and cells were not sorted, so CD4 and CD8 repertoire contributions could not be separated.

For TCR beta sequencing, blood samples came from the related transplant donors. Using Nuclei Lysis Solution, genomic DNA was extracted from unfractionated peripheral blood mononuclear cells that were either fresh or cryopreserved. A word on this clone: Its antigen has not been determined. Per-nucleotide qualities are absent, and no much larger clonotype sits a single base away.

The immunoSEQ assay, a bias-controlled multiplex PCR using V- and J-specific primers, was used to amplify TCR beta CDR3 regions from genomic DNA. In a second PCR step, a proprietary barcode and Illumina adapter sequences were attached to the CDR3 amplicons. An Illumina MiSeq instrument was used to sequence the CDR3 libraries. The study's own analysis went as follows. Export and quality control were done with immunoSEQ Analyzer 3.0, while downstream analyses used R Bioconductor and Immunarch. Only productive rearrangements in the normalized downsampled data set were used to calculate repertoire metrics. In the normalized cohort, clonotypes with more than 5 templates were defined as pathologically expanded. Repertoire diversity was measured with the Inverse Simpson Index. To capture all clonotypes, CMV-specificity analyses were performed on the non-normalized data set. Entries here come from immuneACCESS through TCRdb and include only in-frame sequences with V and J called. Some clones fail to appear in such tables; in the studies checked, an unresolved V gene covers under half of the shortfall, and the cause of the remainder is unknown. V, J and clone size are taken as reported in that table, and D and trimming were inferred from the DNA itself. The sample table shows approximately 70,000 clones, and over 90% are seen once. 1.6% of the sample is taken by the ten largest.

The receptor was derived from a man aged 50 or older in good health. Some clones in this sample may be carry-over from other donors' samples. The sample comprised peripheral blood mononuclear cells.

The DNA sequence is TGCGCCAGCAGCCAAGGAGGTGGGCTGACCTATGGCTACACCTTC. Its translation is CASSQGGGLTYGYTF. The V and J genes are TRBV4-3 and TRBJ1-2; there is no confident call for the D gene. The CDR3 numbers 15 residues from cysteine through phenylalanine. Only the CDR3 DNA is retained, 45 bases long and in frame from the first base. Trimming takes 1 base from V and 4 bases from J, and the germline ends sit 13 bases apart. As encoded in the germline V gene, CDR1 is LGHNA while CDR2 is YSLEER.